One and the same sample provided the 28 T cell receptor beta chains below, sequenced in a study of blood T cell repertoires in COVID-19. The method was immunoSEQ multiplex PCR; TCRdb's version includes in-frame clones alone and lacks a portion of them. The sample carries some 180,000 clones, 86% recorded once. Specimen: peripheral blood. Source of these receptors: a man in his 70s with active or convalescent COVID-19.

CDR3 in DNA: TGTGCCAGCAGCAACAGGGGAGAGATCTCTGGAAACACCATATATTTT. Its translation is CASSNRGEISGNTIYF. The chain combines TRBV9 with TRBJ1-3, with TRBD1 matching over 7 bases. The CDR3 totals 16 residues. Germline assignment: CDR1 SGDLS and CDR2 YYNGEE. The trim removed 4 bases at V and 0 bases at J, leaving 7 bases unmatched.

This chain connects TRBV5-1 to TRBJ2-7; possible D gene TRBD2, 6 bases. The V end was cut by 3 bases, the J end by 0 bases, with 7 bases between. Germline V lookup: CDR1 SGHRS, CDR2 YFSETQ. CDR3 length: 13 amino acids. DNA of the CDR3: TGCGCCAGCAGCTGGACTACCTCCTACGAGCAGTACTTC. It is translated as CASSWTTSYEQYF. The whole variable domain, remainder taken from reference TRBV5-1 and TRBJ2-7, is KAGVTQTPRYLIKTRGQQVTLSCSPISGHRSVSWYQQTPGQGLQFLFEYFSETQRNKGNFPGRFSGRQFSNSRSEMNVSTLELGDSALYLCASSWTTSYEQYFGPGTRLTVT.

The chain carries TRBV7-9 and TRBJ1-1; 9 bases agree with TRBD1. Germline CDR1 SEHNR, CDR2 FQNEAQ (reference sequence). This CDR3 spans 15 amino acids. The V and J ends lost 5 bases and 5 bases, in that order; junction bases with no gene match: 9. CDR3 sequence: CASSRSGTGNTEAFF. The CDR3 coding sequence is TGTGCCAGCAGCCGATCCGGGACAGGGAATACTGAAGCTTTCTTT.

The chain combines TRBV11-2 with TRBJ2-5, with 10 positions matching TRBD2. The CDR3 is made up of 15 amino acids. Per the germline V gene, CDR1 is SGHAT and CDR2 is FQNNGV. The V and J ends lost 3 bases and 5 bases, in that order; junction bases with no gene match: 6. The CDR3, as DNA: TGTGCCAGCAGCTTCTGGACTAGCGGAGCGGAGACCCAGTACTTC. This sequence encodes CASSFWTSGAETQYF.

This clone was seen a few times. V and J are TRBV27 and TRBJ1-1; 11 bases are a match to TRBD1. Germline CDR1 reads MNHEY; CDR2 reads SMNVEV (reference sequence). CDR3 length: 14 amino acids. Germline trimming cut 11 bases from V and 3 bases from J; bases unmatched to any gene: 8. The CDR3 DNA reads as TGTGCCGGAGATACGGGACAGGGGGACACTGAAGCTTTCTTT. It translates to CAGDTGQGDTEAFF.

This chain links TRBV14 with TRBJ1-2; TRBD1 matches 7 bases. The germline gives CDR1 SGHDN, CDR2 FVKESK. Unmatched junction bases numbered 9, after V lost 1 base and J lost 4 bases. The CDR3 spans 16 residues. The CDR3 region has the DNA TGTGCCAGCAGCCAAGGCGGAACAGGGGTCATCTATGGCTACACCTTC. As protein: CASSQGGTGVIYGYTF.

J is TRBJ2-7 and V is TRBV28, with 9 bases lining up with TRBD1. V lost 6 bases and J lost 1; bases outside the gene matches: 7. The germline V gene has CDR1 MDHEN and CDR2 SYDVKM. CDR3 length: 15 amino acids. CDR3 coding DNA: TGTGCCAGCAGGCGGACAGGGGAGATTTCCTACGAGCAGTACTTC. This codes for CASRRTGEISYEQYF.

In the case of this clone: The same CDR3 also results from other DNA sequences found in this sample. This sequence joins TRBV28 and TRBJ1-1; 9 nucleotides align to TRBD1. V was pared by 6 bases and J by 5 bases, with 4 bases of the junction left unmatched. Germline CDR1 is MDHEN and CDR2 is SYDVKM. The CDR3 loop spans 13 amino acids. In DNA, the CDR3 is TGTGCCAGCAGCCGGGACAGGGTTACTGAAGCTTTCTTT. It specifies CASSRDRVTEAFF.

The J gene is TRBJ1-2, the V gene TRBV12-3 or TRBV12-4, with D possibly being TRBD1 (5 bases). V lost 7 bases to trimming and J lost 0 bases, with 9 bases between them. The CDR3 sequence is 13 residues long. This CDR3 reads CASTGGANYGYTF. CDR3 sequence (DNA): TGTGCCAGCACTGGGGGGGCTAACTATGGCTACACCTTC.

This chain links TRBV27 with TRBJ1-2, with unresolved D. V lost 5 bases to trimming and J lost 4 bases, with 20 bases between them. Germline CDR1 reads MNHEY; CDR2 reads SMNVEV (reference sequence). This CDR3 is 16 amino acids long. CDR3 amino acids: CASSTSPAALSYGYTF. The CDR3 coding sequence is TGTGCCAGCAGTACTAGTCCCGCTGCCTTATCCTATGGCTACACCTTC.

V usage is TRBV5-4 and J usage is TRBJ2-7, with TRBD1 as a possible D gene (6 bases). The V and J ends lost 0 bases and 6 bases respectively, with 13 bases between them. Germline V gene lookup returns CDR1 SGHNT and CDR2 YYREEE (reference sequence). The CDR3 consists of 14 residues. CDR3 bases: TGTGCCAGCAGCTTGGACAGGGATCGGACCGAGCAGTACTTC. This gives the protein CASSLDRDRTEQYF.

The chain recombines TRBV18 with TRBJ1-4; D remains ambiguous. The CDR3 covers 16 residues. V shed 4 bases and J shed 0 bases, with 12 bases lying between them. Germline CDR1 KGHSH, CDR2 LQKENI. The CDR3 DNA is TGTGCCAGCTCACAATCAGATTCCTCAACTAATGAAAAACTGTTTTTT. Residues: CASSQSDSSTNEKLFF.

The CDR3: CASSLGAGFTGELFF. As DNA, the CDR3 is TGTGCCAGCAGTTTAGGGGCAGGGTTCACCGGGGAGCTGTTTTTT. The chain has TRBV28 and TRBJ2-2; D is possibly TRBD1 (5 bases). Trimming took 2 bases from V and 4 from J, leaving 11 bases between them. The CDR3 spans 15 residues. Germline V lookup: CDR1 MDHEN, CDR2 SYDVKM.

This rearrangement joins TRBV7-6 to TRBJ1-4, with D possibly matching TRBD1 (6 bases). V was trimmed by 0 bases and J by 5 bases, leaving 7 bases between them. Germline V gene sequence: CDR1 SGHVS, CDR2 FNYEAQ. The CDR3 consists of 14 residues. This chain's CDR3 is CASSLARGNEKLFF. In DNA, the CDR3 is TGTGCCAGCAGCTTAGCAAGGGGGAATGAAAAACTGTTTTTT.

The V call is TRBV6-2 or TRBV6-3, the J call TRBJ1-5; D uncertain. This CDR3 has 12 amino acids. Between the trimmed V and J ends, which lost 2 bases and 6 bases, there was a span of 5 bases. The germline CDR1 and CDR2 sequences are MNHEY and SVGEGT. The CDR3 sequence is CASSYEIQPQHF. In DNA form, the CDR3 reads TGTGCCAGCAGTTACGAGATTCAGCCCCAGCATTTT.

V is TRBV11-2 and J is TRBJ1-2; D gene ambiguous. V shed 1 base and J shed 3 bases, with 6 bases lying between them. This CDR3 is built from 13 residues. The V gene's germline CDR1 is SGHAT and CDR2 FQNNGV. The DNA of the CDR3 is TGTGCCAGCAGCTTAGGTCCATACTATGGCTACACCTTC. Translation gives CASSLGPYYGYTF.

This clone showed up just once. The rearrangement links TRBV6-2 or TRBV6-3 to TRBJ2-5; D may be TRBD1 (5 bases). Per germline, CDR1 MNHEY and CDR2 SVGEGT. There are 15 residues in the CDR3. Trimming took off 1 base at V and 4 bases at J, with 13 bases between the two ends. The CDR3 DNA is TGTGCCAGCAGTTACTTGGGGCCAGAAACAGAGACCCAGTACTTC. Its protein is CASSYLGPETETQYF.

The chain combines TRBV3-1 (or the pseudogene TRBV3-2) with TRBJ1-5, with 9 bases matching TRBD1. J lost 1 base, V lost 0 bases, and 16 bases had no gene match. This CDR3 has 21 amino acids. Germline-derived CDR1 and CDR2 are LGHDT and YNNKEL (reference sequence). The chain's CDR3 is CASSQDQEDRGFVRSNQPQHF. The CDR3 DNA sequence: TGTGCCAGCAGCCAAGATCAGGAGGACAGGGGTTTTGTCCGGAGCAATCAGCCCCAGCATTTT.

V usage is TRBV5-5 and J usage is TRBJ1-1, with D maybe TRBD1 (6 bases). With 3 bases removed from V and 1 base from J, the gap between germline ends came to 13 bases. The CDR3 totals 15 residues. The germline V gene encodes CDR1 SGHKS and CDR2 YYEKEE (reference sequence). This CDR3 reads CASSSLTGRNTEAFF. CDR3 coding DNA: TGTGCCAGCAGCTCCCTGACAGGCCGGAACACTGAAGCTTTCTTT.

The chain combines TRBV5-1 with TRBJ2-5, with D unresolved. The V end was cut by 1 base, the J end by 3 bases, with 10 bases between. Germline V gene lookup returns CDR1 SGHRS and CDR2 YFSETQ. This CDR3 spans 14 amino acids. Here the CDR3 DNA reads TGCGCCAGCAGCTTGATGTCGCGTGAAGAGACCCAGTACTTC. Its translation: CASSLMSREETQYF.

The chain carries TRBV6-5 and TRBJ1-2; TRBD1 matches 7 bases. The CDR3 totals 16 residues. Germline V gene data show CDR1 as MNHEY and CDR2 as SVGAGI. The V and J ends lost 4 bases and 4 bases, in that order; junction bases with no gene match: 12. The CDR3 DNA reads TGTGCCAGCAGTTCCAATCAGGGGGTAGACCTCTATGGCTACACCTTC. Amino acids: CASSSNQGVDLYGYTF.

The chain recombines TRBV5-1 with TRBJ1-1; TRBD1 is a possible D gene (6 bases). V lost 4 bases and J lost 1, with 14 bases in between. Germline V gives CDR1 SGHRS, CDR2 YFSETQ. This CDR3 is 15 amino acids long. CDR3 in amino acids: CASSPPGHQNTEAFF. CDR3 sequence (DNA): TGCGCCAGCAGCCCTCCGGGACACCAGAACACTGAAGCTTTCTTT. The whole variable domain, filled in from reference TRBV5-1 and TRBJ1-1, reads KAGVTQTPRYLIKTRGQQVTLSCSPISGHRSVSWYQQTPGQGLQFLFEYFSETQRNKGNFPGRFSGRQFSNSRSEMNVSTLELGDSALYLCASSPPGHQNTEAFFGQGTRLTVV.

The CDR3 sequence: CASSHGAGGIRYGYTF. CDR3 sequence (DNA): TGTGCCAGCAGCCACGGGGCGGGGGGGATTCGCTATGGCTACACCTTC. The chain employs TRBV3-1 (or the pseudogene TRBV3-2) and TRBJ1-2; tentative D call: TRBD1 (5 bases). The germline CDR1 and CDR2 sequences are LGHDT and YNNKEL (reference sequence). CDR3 length: 16 residues. V lost 3 bases, J lost 4 bases, and 18 bases lay in between.

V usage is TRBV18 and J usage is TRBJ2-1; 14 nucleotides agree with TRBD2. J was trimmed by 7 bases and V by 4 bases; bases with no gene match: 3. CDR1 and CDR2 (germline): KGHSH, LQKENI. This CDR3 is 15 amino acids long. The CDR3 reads CASSLTSGRVNEQFF. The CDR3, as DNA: TGTGCCAGCTCACTGACTAGCGGGAGGGTAAATGAGCAGTTCTTC.

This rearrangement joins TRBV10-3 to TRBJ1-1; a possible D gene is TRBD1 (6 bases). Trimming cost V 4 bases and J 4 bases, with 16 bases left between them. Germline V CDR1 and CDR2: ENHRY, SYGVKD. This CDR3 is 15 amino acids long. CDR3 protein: CAISVQGQWGTEAFF. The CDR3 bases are TGTGCCATCAGTGTACAAGGACAGTGGGGCACTGAAGCTTTCTTT.

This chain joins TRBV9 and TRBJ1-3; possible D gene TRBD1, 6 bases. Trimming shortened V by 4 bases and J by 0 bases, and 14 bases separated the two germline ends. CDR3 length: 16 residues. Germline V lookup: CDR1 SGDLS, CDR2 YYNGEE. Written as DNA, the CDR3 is TGTGCCAGCAGCCCCAGGGGACACTCCTCTGGAAACACCATATATTTT. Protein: CASSPRGHSSGNTIYF.

CDR3 coding DNA: TGTGCCAGCTCACCATGGGGGGCTAGCGGGAACAATGAGCAGTTCTTC. Translation: CASSPWGASGNNEQFF. V is TRBV18 and J is TRBJ2-1, with 9 bases matching TRBD2. Germline-derived CDR1 and CDR2 are KGHSH and LQKENI. This CDR3 region has 16 residues. Trimming removed 2 bases from V and 5 bases from J; junction bases left unmatched: 7.

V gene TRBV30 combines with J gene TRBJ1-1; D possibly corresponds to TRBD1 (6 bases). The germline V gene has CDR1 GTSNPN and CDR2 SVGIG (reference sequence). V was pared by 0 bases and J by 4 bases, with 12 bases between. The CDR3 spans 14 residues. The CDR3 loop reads CAWSVLGASTEAFF. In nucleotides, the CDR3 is TGTGCCTGGAGTGTTTTGGGGGCGTCCACTGAAGCTTTCTTT. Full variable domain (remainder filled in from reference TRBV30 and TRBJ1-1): SQTIHQWPATLVQPVGSPLSLECTVEGTSNPNLYWYRQAAGRGLQLLFYSVGIGQISSEVPQNLSASRPQDRQFILSSKKLLLSDSGFYLCAWSVLGASTEAFFGQGTRLTVV.